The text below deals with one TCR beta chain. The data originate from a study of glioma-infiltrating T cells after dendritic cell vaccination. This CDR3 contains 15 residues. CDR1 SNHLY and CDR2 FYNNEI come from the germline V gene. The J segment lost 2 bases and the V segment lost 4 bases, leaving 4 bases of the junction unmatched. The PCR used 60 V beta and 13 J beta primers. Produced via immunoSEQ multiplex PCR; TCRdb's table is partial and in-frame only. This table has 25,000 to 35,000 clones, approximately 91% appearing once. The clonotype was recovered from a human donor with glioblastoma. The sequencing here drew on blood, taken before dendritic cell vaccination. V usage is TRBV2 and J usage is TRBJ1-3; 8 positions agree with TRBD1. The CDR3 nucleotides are TGTGCCAGCAGTGCGAGGACAGGGCCTGGAAACACCATATATTTT. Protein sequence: CASSARTGPGNTIYF.